This T cell receptor (beta chain) was sequenced in a study of blood T cell repertoires in COVID-19. Study context: Collection of acute and convalescent COVID-19 samples took place in the United States, Italy and Spain. In each case, the material was cDNA or gDNA derived from T cells, B-cell-depleted T cells, or PBMCs.

CDR1 is SEHNR, CDR2 FQNEAQ, per germline (reference sequence). CDR3 size: 13 residues. With 7 bases clipped from V and 2 bases from J, the junction kept 4 bases outside the gene matches. Original methodology: Reference gene primer amplification gave estimated nucleated cell counts. This table comes from immunoSEQ multiplex PCR, and its TCRdb copy is limited to in-frame clones, with some not included. V, J and clone size are those of that table, while D and trimming were read from the DNA. The table shows about 220,000 clones, with less than 90% occurring only once. Sequencing was carried out using peripheral blood. The sequence came from a woman aged 60-75 years who had recovered from COVID-19. The chain employs TRBV7-9 and TRBJ1-1; 7 bases line up with TRBD1. CDR3 in amino acids: CASTRGGNTEAFF. The CDR3 DNA reads TGTGCCAGCACCAGGGGGGGAAACACTGAAGCTTTCTTT.